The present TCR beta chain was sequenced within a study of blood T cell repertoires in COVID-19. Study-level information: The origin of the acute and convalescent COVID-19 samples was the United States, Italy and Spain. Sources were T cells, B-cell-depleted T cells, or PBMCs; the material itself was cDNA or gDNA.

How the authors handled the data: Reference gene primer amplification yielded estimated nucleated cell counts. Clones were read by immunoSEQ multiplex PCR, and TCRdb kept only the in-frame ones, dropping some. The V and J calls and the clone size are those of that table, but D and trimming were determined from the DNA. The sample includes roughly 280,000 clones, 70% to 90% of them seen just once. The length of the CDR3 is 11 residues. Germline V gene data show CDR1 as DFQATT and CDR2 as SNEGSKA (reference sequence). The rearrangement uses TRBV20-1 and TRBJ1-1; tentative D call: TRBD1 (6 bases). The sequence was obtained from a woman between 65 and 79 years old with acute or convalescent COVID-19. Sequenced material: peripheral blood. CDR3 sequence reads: CSADSLTEAFF. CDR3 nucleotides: TGCAGCGCGGACAGTCTCACTGAAGCTTTCTTT.